This T cell receptor (beta chain) came from a study of CD8+CD57+ T cells in acquired aplastic anemia. J gave up 8 bases and V 4 bases, and 2 bases lay outside the gene matches. Germline assignment: CDR1 PRHDT and CDR2 FYEKMQ (reference sequence). The CDR3 loop spans 12 amino acids. An expansion of CD8+CD57+ cells by flow cytometry had been shown in patients chosen for sequencing. This clonotype appeared many times. For CDR3 and TCR beta VDJ profiling, genomic DNA was the template used. TCRdb re-called the reads through MiXCR, storing one row per CDR3 protein. Of fewer than 250,000 distinct CDR3 sequences listed, around half are singletons.

The rearrangement uses TRBV13 and TRBJ1-1; 9 nucleotides agree with TRBD1. The sample comprised sorted CD4+, CD8+, or CD8+CD57+ T cells (not recorded which) from PBMCs. This receptor was taken from a human donor with aplastic anemia. Written as DNA, the CDR3 is TGTGCCAGCAGCTCCGGGACAGGGGAAGCTTTCTTT. Amino acid sequence: CASSSGTGEAFF.